This T cell receptor beta chain appears in the sequencing data of a study of blood T cell repertoires in COVID-19. Overall study: In each case, the material was cDNA or gDNA derived from T cells, B-cell-depleted T cells, or PBMCs.

The CDR3 covers 15 residues. With V trimmed by 5 bases and J by 5 bases, 9 bases remained unmatched. In germline, CDR1 is SEHNR, CDR2 FQNEAQ (reference sequence). Source study methods: Cell counts per sample came from amplifying reference gene primers. Profiled with immunoSEQ multiplex PCR; TCRdb holds only in-frame clones, not every one. That table furnishes V, J and clone size, whereas the DNA furnished D and trimming. The table records tens of thousands of clones, about 91% of them present only once. This sequence was found in a man between 60 and 75 years old with acute or convalescent COVID-19. Material for sequencing was peripheral blood. The chain couples TRBV7-9 to TRBJ2-5; TRBD1 matches 9 bases. In DNA, the CDR3 is TGTGCCAGCAGCCAACTACAGGGGGCGGCGGAGACCCAGTACTTC. It codes for CASSQLQGAAETQYF.